This T cell receptor (beta chain) was captured in a study of response to subunit inactivated influenza vaccine. Study-wide results and caveats: The authors put forward the suggestion that each seasonal influenza vaccination may bring in only a limited number of new T cells.

Regarding this clonotype: Its antigen is undetermined.

TCRdb ran MiXCR on the RT-PCR reads and lists one entry per CDR3 protein. The sample shows 540,000 or so distinct CDR3 sequences, over 10% of them seen only once. The TCR was taken from a man aged 50-59 years who received an inactivated influenza vaccine. The sequences come from PBMCs from blood, collected more than 35 days after vaccination.

CDR3 nucleotide sequence: TGTGCCAGCAGTGAAGGGGTCGAGCAGTACTTC. It translates to CASSEGVEQYF. This rearrangement joins TRBV6-1 to TRBJ2-7; D remains ambiguous. Germline V gene sequence: CDR1 MNHNS, CDR2 SASEGT. The length of the CDR3 is 11 residues. Trimming left V 1 base short and J 6 bases short, with 4 bases between.